This T cell receptor (beta chain) was recorded in a study of type 1 regulatory T cells. Study background: T-allo10 is an in vitro-generated, Tr1-enriched CD4 T cell product specific for alloantigen.

This CDR3 spans 15 amino acids. In germline, CDR1 is SGHNT, CDR2 YYREEE (reference sequence). On this clonotype itself: Its target is not known. A much larger clone lies a single base off, so this may be a read error.

TCRdb called the reads again in MiXCR, with one record for every CDR3 protein. The table includes more than 3,000 distinct CDR3 sequences, around 8% detected once. This receptor was taken from a human donor in good health. The sequencing input was cultured T cells, either the whole culture or a sorted T cell fraction (not recorded which). The chain recombines TRBV5-4 with TRBJ2-2, with 9 bases identical to TRBD2. The CDR3 loop is CASSRREGLDGGLFF. Here the CDR3 DNA reads TGTGCCAGCAGTCGGCGGGAGGGCCTTGACGGGGGGCTGTTTTTT.